A selection of T cell receptor beta chains follows, all from one sample in a study of blood T cell repertoires in COVID-19. Clones were read by immunoSEQ multiplex PCR, and TCRdb kept only the in-frame ones, dropping some. The table has over 350,000 clones, more than 85% seen once; the top ten hold 4% to 5.5%. The sequenced sample was peripheral blood. The receptor set was obtained from a woman aged 25 to 39 with acute or convalescent COVID-19. CDR3s include the opening cysteine and the closing phenylalanine or tryptophan. The D gene is left open where the match is weak. Clone size is given for some rows only: seen once, a few or many times, or a class if the clone is expanded.

J gene: TRBJ2-1
D gene: TRBD1
V gene: TRBV6-6
CDR3 length: 17
clone size: NA
CDR3 DNA: TGTGCCAGCAGTCGCACCACCCGGGACAGGGGGGGCAATGAGCAGTTCTTC
CDR3 protein: CASSRTTRDRGGNEQFF

J gene: TRBJ2-5
D gene: NA
V gene: TRBV7-8
CDR3 length: 15
clone size: NA
CDR3 DNA: TGTGCCAGCAGCTTATGGGGGGGCTACCAAGAGACCCAGTACTTC
CDR3 protein: CASSLWGGYQETQYF

J gene: TRBJ2-1
D gene: NA
V gene: TRBV5-1
CDR3 length: 13
clone size: few
CDR3 DNA: TGCGCCAGCAGCTTGGCCAGGTACAATGAGCAGTTCTTC
CDR3 protein: CASSLARYNEQFF

J gene: TRBJ2-2
D gene: NA
V gene: TRBV27
CDR3 length: 14
clone size: NA
CDR3 DNA: TGTGCCAGCAGTTTTGTGGGAGGTACCGGGGAGCTGTTTTTT
CDR3 protein: CASSFVGGTGELFF

J gene: TRBJ2-2
D gene: TRBD1
V gene: TRBV27
CDR3 length: 18
clone size: NA
CDR3 DNA: TGTGCCAGCAGTTACCTACTCGGACAGGGGTTGAAAACCGGGGAGCTGTTTTTT
CDR3 protein: CASSYLLGQGLKTGELFF

J gene: TRBJ1-2
D gene: NA
V gene: TRBV6-1
CDR3 length: 15
clone size: NA
CDR3 DNA: TGTGCCAGCAGTGAAGCAGACAGGCCCTTCTATGGCTACACCTTC
CDR3 protein: CASSEADRPFYGYTF

J gene: TRBJ1-4
D gene: NA
V gene: TRBV28
CDR3 length: 14
clone size: once
CDR3 DNA: TGTGCCAGCAGTTTAATCAGATCTAATGAAAAACTGTTTTTT
CDR3 protein: CASSLIRSNEKLFF

J gene: TRBJ2-5
D gene: TRBD1
V gene: TRBV10-1
CDR3 length: 15
clone size: NA
CDR3 DNA: TGCGCCAGCAGCTACGGGACAGGGGATGCGGAGACCCAGTACTTC
CDR3 protein: CASSYGTGDAETQYF

J gene: TRBJ2-5
D gene: NA
V gene: TRBV11-3
CDR3 length: 14
clone size: NA
CDR3 DNA: TGTGCCAGCAGCTTAAACGGAGGGAGAGAGACCCAGTACTTC
CDR3 protein: CASSLNGGRETQYF

J gene: TRBJ2-1
D gene: TRBD1
V gene: TRBV6-5
CDR3 length: 16
clone size: NA
CDR3 DNA: TGTGCCAGCAGTTACTCACATGGGACAGGGAGCAATGAGCAGTTCTTC
CDR3 protein: CASSYSHGTGSNEQFF